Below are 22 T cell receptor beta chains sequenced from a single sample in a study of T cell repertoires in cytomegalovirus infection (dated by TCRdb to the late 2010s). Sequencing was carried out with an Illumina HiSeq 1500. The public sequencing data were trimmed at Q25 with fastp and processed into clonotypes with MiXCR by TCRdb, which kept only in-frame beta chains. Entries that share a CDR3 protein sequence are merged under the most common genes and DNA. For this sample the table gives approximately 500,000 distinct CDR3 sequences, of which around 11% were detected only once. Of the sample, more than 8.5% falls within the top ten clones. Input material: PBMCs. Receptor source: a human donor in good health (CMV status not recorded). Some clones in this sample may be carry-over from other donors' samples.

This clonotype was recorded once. The CDR3 bases are TGCGCCAGCAGCCTCCCTTTAGGGGGCACTAATGAAAAACTGTTTTTT. It is translated as CASSLPLGGTNEKLFF. The chain couples TRBV5-1 to TRBJ1-4, with TRBD1 matching 7 bases. V shed 4 bases and J 2 bases; nucleotides not matched to a gene: 8. In germline, CDR1 is SGHRS, CDR2 YFSETQ. CDR3 length: 16 amino acids.

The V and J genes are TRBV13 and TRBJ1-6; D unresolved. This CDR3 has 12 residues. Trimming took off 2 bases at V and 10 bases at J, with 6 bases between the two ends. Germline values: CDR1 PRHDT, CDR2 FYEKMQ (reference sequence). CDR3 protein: CASSLRRSPLHF. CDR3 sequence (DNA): TGTGCCAGCAGCTTACGACGATCACCCCTCCACTTT. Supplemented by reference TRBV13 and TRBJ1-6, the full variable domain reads AAGVIQSPRHLIKEKRETATLKCYPIPRHDTVYWYQQGPGQDPQFLISFYEKMQSDKGSIPDRFSAQQFSDYHSELNMSSLELGDSALYFCASSLRRSPLHFGNGTRLTVT.

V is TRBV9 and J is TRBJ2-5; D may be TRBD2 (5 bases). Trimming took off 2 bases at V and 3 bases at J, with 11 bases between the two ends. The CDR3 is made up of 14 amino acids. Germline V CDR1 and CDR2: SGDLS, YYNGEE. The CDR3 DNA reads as TGTGCCAGCAGCGTGGGCGGGCCGAAAGAGACCCAGTACTTC. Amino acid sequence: CASSVGGPKETQYF.

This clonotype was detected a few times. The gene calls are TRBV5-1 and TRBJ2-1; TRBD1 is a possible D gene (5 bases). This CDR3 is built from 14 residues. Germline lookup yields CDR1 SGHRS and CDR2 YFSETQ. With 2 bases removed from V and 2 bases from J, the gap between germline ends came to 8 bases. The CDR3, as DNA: TGCGCCAGCAGCTTTACAGGAGCCTACAATGAGCAGTTCTTC. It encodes CASSFTGAYNEQFF.

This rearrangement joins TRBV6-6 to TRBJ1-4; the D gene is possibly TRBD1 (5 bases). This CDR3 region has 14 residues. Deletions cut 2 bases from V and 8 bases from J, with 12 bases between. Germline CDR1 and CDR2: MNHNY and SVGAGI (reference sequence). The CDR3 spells CASSYRGAQEKLFF. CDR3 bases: TGTGCCAGCAGTTACCGGGGCGCCCAGGAAAAACTGTTTTTT.

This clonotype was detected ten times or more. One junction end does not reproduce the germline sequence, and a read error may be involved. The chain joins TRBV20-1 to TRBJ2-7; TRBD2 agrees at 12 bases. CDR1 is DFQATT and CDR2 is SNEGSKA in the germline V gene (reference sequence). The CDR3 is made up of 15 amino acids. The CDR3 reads CSARLAGVKYNEQYF. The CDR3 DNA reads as TGCAGCGCTAGACTAGCGGGAGTTAAATATAACGAGCAGTACTTC.

The CDR3, as DNA: TGTGCCAGCAGCCATGGACAGACCCTCTATGGCTACACCTTC. The encoded protein is CASSHGQTLYGYTF. V usage is TRBV11-3 and J usage is TRBJ1-2; D possibly corresponds to TRBD1 (6 bases). The germline V gene has CDR1 SGHNT and CDR2 YENEEA. V lost 5 bases, J lost 4 bases, and 14 bases lay in between. The CDR3 extends over 14 amino acids.

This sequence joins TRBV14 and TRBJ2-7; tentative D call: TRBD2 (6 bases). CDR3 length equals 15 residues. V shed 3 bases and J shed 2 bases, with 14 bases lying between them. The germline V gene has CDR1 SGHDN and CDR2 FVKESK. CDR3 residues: CASSQTGGRAYEQYF. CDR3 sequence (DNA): TGTGCCAGCAGCCAGACTGGGGGGAGAGCCTACGAGCAGTACTTC.

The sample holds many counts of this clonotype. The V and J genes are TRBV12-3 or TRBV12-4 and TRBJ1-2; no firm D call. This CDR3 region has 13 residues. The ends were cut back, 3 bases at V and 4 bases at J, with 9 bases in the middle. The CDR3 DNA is TGTGCCAGCAGTTTTGCGGTCCTCTATGGCTACACCTTC. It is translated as CASSFAVLYGYTF.

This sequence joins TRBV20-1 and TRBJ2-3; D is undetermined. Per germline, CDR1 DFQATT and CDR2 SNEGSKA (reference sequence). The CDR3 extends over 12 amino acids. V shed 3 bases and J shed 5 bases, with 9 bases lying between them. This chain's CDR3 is CSARSLKDTQYF. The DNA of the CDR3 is TGCAGTGCTAGGTCGCTAAAAGATACGCAGTATTTT.

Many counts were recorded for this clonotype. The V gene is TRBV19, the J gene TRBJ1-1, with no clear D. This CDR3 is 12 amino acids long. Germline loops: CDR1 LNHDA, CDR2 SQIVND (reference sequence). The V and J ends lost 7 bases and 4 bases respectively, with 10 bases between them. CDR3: CASNFLGTEAFF. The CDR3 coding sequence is TGTGCCAGTAACTTTCTGGGCACTGAAGCTTTCTTT.

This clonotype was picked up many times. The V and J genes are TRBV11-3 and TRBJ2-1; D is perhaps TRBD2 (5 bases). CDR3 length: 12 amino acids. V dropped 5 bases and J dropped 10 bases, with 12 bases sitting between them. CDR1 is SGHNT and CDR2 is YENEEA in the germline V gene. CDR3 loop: CASSPPGSEQFF. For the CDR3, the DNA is TGTGCCAGCAGCCCCCCGGGGTCGGAGCAGTTCTTC. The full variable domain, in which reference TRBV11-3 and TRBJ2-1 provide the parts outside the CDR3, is EAGVVQSPRYKIIEKKQPVAFWCNPISGHNTLYWYLQNLGQGPELLIRYENEEAVDDSQLPKDRFSAERLKGVDSTLKIQPAELGDSAVYLCASSPPGSEQFFGPGTRLTVL.

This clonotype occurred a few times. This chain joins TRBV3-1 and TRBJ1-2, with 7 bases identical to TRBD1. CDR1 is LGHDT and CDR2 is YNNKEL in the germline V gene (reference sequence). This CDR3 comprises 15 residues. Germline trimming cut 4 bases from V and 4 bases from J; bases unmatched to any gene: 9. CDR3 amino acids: CASSPGTVFGYGYTF. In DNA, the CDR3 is TGTGCCAGCAGCCCCGGGACAGTATTCGGCTATGGCTACACCTTC.

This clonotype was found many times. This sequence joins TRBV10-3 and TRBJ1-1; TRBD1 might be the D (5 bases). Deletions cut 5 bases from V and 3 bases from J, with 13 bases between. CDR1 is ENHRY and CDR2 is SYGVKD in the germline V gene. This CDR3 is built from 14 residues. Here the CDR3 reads CAISLTQGDTEAFF. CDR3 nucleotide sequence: TGTGCCATCAGTTTGACACAAGGGGACACTGAAGCTTTCTTT.

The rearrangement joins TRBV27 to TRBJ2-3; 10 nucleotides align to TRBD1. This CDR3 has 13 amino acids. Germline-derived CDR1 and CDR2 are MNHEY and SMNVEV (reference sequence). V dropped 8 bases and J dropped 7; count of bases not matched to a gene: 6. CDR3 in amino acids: CASGTGDRYTQYF. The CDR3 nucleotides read TGTGCCAGCGGGACAGGGGATAGATATACGCAGTATTTT.

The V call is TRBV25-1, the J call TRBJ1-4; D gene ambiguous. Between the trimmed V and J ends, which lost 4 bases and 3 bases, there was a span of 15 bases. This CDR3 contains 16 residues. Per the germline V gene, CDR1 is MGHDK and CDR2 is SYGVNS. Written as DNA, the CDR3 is TGTGCCAGCAGTGCTTCAGTGCGGGGTCCTAATGAAAAACTGTTTTTT. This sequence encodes CASSASVRGPNEKLFF.

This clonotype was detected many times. This chain's CDR3 is CASKSVGKNIQYF. The CDR3 DNA is TGTGCCAGCAAGTCGGTCGGCAAAAACATTCAGTACTTC. The chain recombines TRBV6-1 with TRBJ2-4; no definite D call. V lost 7 bases, J lost 3 bases, and 10 bases lay in between. This CDR3 contains 13 residues. From germline, CDR1 is MNHNS and CDR2 SASEGT.

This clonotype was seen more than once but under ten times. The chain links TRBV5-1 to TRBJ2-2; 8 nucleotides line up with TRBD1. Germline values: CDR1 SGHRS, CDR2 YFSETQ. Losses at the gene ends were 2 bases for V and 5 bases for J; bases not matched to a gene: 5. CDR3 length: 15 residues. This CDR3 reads CASSLQGEGTGELFF. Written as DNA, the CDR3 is TGCGCCAGCAGCTTACAGGGGGAAGGAACCGGGGAGCTGTTTTTT.

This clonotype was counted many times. The CDR3 DNA follows: TGTGCCAGCAGCTGGACAGGGACGCAGCCCCAGCATTTT. Translated, it gives CASSWTGTQPQHF. The chain joins TRBV7-2 to TRBJ1-5; 8 bases align to TRBD1. J was trimmed by 7 bases and V by 4 bases; bases with no gene match: 3. The V gene's germline CDR1 is SGHTA and CDR2 FQGNSA. The CDR3 has 13 residues.

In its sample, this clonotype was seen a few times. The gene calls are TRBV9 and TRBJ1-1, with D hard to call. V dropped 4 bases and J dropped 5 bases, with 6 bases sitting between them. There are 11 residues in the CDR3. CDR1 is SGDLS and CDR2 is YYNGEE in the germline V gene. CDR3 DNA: TGTGCCAGCAGCCCTATGACTGAAGCTTTCTTT. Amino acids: CASSPMTEAFF.

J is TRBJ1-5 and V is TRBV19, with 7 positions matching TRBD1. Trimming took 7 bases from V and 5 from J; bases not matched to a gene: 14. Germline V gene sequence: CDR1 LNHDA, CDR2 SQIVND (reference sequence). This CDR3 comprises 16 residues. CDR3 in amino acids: CASTPVGRGDHQPQHF. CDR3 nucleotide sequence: TGTGCCAGTACCCCCGTAGGCAGGGGGGATCATCAGCCCCAGCATTTT.

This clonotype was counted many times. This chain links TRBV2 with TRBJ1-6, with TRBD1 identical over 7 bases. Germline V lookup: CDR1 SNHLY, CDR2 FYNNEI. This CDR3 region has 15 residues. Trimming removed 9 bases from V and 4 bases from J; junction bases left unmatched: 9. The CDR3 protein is CASTTQQGYNSPLHF. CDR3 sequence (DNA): TGTGCCAGTACTACCCAACAGGGGTATAATTCACCCCTCCACTTT.